This TCR beta chain was documented in a study of immune cell composition in non-small cell lung cancer. Overall study results and limits: Overall clonality, unlike maximal tumour-associated clone frequency, did not predict TIL reactivity. Top 10 clone scores and clonality were higher in squamous than adenocarcinoma.

Between the trimmed V and J ends, which lost 0 bases and 2 bases, there was a span of 13 bases. The CDR3 is 17 residues long. Germline V gene lookup returns CDR1 SGHAT and CDR2 FQNNGV. Some clones are missing from TCRdb's copy, which holds only in-frame ones; the method was immunoSEQ multiplex PCR. The profile shows about 14,000 clones, approximately 81% of them singletons. Notes on this clone: Its antigen is unknown.

The receptor's source is a human donor with non-small cell lung cancer. The chain couples TRBV11-2 to TRBJ2-2; D possibly corresponds to TRBD1 (5 bases). The sequencing sample was made of lung tumor tissue. The CDR3 region has the DNA TGTGCCAGCAGCTTAGAGGTCGACAGAGTCAACACCGGGGAGCTGTTTTTT. Protein product: CASSLEVDRVNTGELFF. The full variable domain, with the rest looked up from reference TRBV11-2 and TRBJ2-2, is EAGVAQSPRYKIIEKRQSVAFWCNPISGHATLYWYQQILGQGPKLLIQFQNNGVVDDSQLPKDRFSAERLKGVDSTLKIQPAKLEDSAVYLCASSLEVDRVNTGELFFGEGSRLTVL.